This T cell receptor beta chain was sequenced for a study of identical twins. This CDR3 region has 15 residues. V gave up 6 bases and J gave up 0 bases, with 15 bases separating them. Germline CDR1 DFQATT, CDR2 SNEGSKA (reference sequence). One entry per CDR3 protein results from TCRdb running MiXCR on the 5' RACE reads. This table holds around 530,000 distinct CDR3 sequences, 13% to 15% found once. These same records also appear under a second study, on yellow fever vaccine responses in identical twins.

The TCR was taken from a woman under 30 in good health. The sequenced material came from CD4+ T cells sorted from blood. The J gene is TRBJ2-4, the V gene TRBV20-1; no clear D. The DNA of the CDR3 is TGCAGTGCCTTTACGGTGCGACTAGCCAAAAACATTCAGTACTTC. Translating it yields CSAFTVRLAKNIQYF.